A selection of T cell receptor beta chains follows, all from one sample in a study of shared clonotypes between healthy human individuals. The method was immunoSEQ multiplex PCR; TCRdb's version includes in-frame clones alone and lacks a portion of them. The sample includes about 600,000 clones, nearly 97% of them seen just once. Sequenced material: naive CD8+ T cells sorted from blood. The receptors were gathered from a young woman in good health. Each CDR3 is given with its conserved first and last residue. A D gene is named only where the DNA matches it firmly. The size field is filled for only some rows; it gives once, few, many or a size class.

clone_size,cdr3_length,d_call,j_call,v_call,cdr3_nt,cdr3_aa
-,11,-,TRBJ2-5,TRBV19,TGTGCCAGTAGTATCGGATGGGTCCAGTACTTC,CASSIGWVQYF
-,16,-,TRBJ2-1,TRBV19,TGTGCCAGTACCCCCACGGGTTACAGCTCCTACAATGAGCAGTTCTTC,CASTPTGYSSYNEQFF
-,12,-,TRBJ2-1,TRBV5-1,TGCGCCAGCAGCTTGGGAAACAATGAGCAGTTCTTC,CASSLGNNEQFF
-,16,TRBD2,TRBJ2-3,TRBV7-8,TGTGCCAGCAGCTTACGGACTAGCGGGAGTTCAGATACGCAGTATTTT,CASSLRTSGSSDTQYF
-,16,TRBD1,TRBJ1-4,TRBV7-9,TGTGCCAGCAGCCTAAATTGGGACAGGGAAGGCGAAAAACTGTTTTTT,CASSLNWDREGEKLFF
once,14,-,TRBJ2-3,TRBV27,TGTGCCAGCAGTTTAGACGGGAACACAGATACGCAGTATTTT,CASSLDGNTDTQYF
-,17,TRBD1,TRBJ1-1,TRBV9,TGTGCCAGCAGCGTAGGAGTCCTGACAGGGGGGTTTGAGGAAGCTTTCTTT,CASSVGVLTGGFEEAFF
-,14,-,TRBJ2-7,TRBV11-2,TGTGCCAGCAGCTCCTTATTAGGCTCCTACGAGCAGTACTTC,CASSSLLGSYEQYF
-,14,-,TRBJ2-7,TRBV9,TGTGCCAGCAGCGTCCAGGGGTTGACCTACGAGCAGTACTTC,CASSVQGLTYEQYF
-,17,TRBD2,TRBJ2-7,TRBV4-2,TGTGCCAGCAGCCAAGCCAGGACCGGACTAGCGGCCTACGAGCAGTACTTC,CASSQARTGLAAYEQYF
-,10,-,TRBJ2-1,TRBV29-1,TGCAGCGCCGTTAGCAATGAGCAGTTCTTC,CSAVSNEQFF
-,16,-,TRBJ2-3,TRBV15,TGTGCCACCAGCGGCGAAACAGGTATTGGAGCAGATACGCAGTATTTT,CATSGETGIGADTQYF
-,15,TRBD1,TRBJ1-2,TRBV5-6,TGTGCCAGCAGCTTGGGTGTAGGGGGCGCCGATGGCTACACCTTC,CASSLGVGGADGYTF
-,17,-,TRBJ2-1,TRBV9,TGTGCCAGCAGCGGGCGGTTAAGTGTCGTAGAAATCAATGAGCAGTTCTTC,CASSGRLSVVEINEQFF
-,15,TRBD1,TRBJ1-1,TRBV15,TGTGCCACCAGCAGGGCTAGACAGGGGGGAACTGAAGCTTTCTTT,CATSRARQGGTEAFF
-,14,-,TRBJ1-5,TRBV4-1,TGCGCCAGCAGCCCCCTAGCGGGCCCTCAGCCCCAGCATTTT,CASSPLAGPQPQHF
-,18,-,TRBJ1-2,TRBV27,TGTGCCAGCACCAAATTATGGGGACCAGAAAAGCTCTCCTATGGCTACACCTTC,CASTKLWGPEKLSYGYTF
-,16,-,TRBJ1-1,TRBV27,TGTGCCAGCAGTTTAAACGTTAGGGGTGGACGGACTGAAGCTTTCTTT,CASSLNVRGGRTEAFF
-,12,-,TRBJ2-3,TRBV27,TGTGCCAGCAGTTTCATCGCAGATACGCAGTATTTT,CASSFIADTQYF
-,16,-,TRBJ2-7,TRBV21-1,TGTGCCAGCAGCAAGGGCAGGGGACAGGGGTCCTACGAGCAGTACTTC,CASSKGRGQGSYEQYF
-,11,-,TRBJ1-1,TRBV28,TGTGCCAGCAGTTTAGGGCCTGAAGCTTTCTTT,CASSLGPEAFF
once,11,-,TRBJ2-3,TRBV7-9,TGTGCCAACGATCGGGGGGATACGCAGTATTTT,CANDRGDTQYF
-,18,TRBD2,TRBJ2-3,TRBV2,TGTGCCAGCAGTGAAACTGTTAGCGGGAGTAGCCTGGGAGATACGCAGTATTTT,CASSETVSGSSLGDTQYF
-,16,TRBD2,TRBJ2-1,TRBV11-2,TGTGCCAGCAGCTTCCGAGCGGGAGAGCCTTACAATGAGCAGTTCTTC,CASSFRAGEPYNEQFF
once,15,-,TRBJ1-1,TRBV6-5,TGTGCCAGCAGTTACTCGGAGGGCTTGAACACTGAAGCTTTCTTT,CASSYSEGLNTEAFF
-,13,-,TRBJ1-5,TRBV6-5,TGTGCCAGCAGTTACTCGGACGGTCAGCCCCAGCATTTT,CASSYSDGQPQHF
-,18,TRBD1,TRBJ2-2,TRBV27,TGTGCCAGCAGTTTATCCGCCGGGACAGGGAGTTTCGCCGGGGAGCTGTTTTTT,CASSLSAGTGSFAGELFF
-,17,TRBD1,TRBJ2-3,TRBV4-1,TGCGCCAGCAGCCAAGACAGGACAGGGGCAGAGACAGATACGCAGTATTTT,CASSQDRTGAETDTQYF
-,14,-,TRBJ1-1,TRBV19,TGTGCCAGTAGCCCGAGGGGGGAAAACACTGAAGCTTTCTTT,CASSPRGENTEAFF
-,12,-,TRBJ2-3,TRBV6-5,TGTGCCAGCGGCGGCAGCACAGATACGCAGTATTTT,CASGGSTDTQYF
-,15,-,TRBJ2-3,TRBV27,TGTGCCAGCAGTTTATCCTCGGGGGTGGCAGATACGCAGTATTTT,CASSLSSGVADTQYF
-,15,-,TRBJ1-1,TRBV6-4,TGTGCCAGCAGTCCCACCCACGGGCCGGGCACTGAAGCTTTCTTT,CASSPTHGPGTEAFF
-,13,-,TRBJ1-1,TRBV4-2,TGTGCCAGCAGCCAAGTATCTGGGACTGAAGCTTTCTTT,CASSQVSGTEAFF
-,14,-,TRBJ1-4,TRBV2,TGTGCCAGCAGTTCGTTGACAGCTAATGAAAAACTGTTTTTT,CASSSLTANEKLFF
-,17,TRBD2,TRBJ2-5,TRBV7-7,TGTGCCAGCAGCTTAGAGGGATACAGGGTAGCGGGGGAGACCCAGTACTTC,CASSLEGYRVAGETQYF
-,14,-,TRBJ2-3,TRBV28,TGTGCCAGCAGTTCGAACAGACGCACAGATACGCAGTATTTT,CASSSNRRTDTQYF
-,12,-,TRBJ2-1,TRBV5-1,TGCGCCAGCTATGAACGGGGCAATGAGCAGTTCTTC,CASYERGNEQFF
-,15,TRBD1,TRBJ1-2,TRBV5-4,TGTGCCAGCAGCGTGGACAGGGAGTTGGTCTATGGCTACACCTTC,CASSVDRELVYGYTF
-,13,-,TRBJ1-1,TRBV5-8,TGTGCCAGCAGCTTGAGAGGGAACACTGAAGCTTTCTTT,CASSLRGNTEAFF